This T cell receptor (beta chain) was found in a study of CD8 T cells in ankylosing spondylitis. Study conclusions and caveats: Roughly eight highly homologous variants formed a TCR beta motif that appeared characteristic of ankylosing spondylitis blood. It was reported that disease-linked clones were significantly enriched in matched ankylosing spondylitis synovial fluid.

TCRdb reanalysed the 5' RACE reads using MiXCR and keeps one entry per CDR3 protein. The sample has about 480,000 distinct CDR3 sequences, under 20% seen once. Remarks on this clonotype: What it binds is unknown.

The specimen was blood, either unsorted or a sorted T cell fraction (not recorded which). This clonotype was sampled from a male donor with ankylosing spondylitis.

The CDR3 sequence: CASSRWGDGNTEAFF. The CDR3 DNA is TGTGCCAGCAGCCGCTGGGGGGATGGGAACACTGAAGCTTTCTTT. This chain connects TRBV7-9 to TRBJ1-1; tentative D call: TRBD1 (5 bases). This CDR3 is built from 15 residues. V shed 5 bases and J shed 1 base, with 14 bases lying between them. Per the germline V gene, CDR1 is SEHNR and CDR2 is FQNEAQ (reference sequence).